Listed here is a single T cell receptor (beta chain). Its antigen remains unknown. The primer mix had 60 Vbeta and 13 Jbeta primers. The data were produced by immunoSEQ multiplex PCR, yet TCRdb's version contains in-frame clones alone and is incomplete. The sample has tens of thousands of clones; around three quarters are singletons. This entry comes from a study of cytomegalovirus exposure and HLA in healthy donors. Study-level points and caveats: TCR beta V- and J-gene trimming, according to a later analysis, was linked to a missense DCLRE1C variant.

V was shortened by 4 bases and J by 13 bases, with 17 bases between the two germline ends. CDR1 is SEHNR, CDR2 FQNEAQ, per germline (reference sequence). There are 13 residues in the CDR3. The chain recombines TRBV7-9 with TRBJ2-1; D possibly corresponds to TRBD2 (6 bases). Sequenced material: PBMCs. The receptor was derived from a man aged 50 or older in good health and CMV-seronegative. This CDR3 is CASSSEGPRTQFF. CDR3 nucleotides: TGTGCCAGCAGCTCGGAGGGACCCCGTACCCAGTTCTTC. Full variable domain (remainder filled in from reference TRBV7-9 and TRBJ2-1): DTGVSQNPRHKITKRGQNVTFRCDPISEHNRLYWYRQTLGQGPEFLTYFQNEAQLEKSRLLSDRFSAERPKGSFSTLEIQRTEQGDSAMYLCASSSEGPRTQFFGPGTRLTVL.